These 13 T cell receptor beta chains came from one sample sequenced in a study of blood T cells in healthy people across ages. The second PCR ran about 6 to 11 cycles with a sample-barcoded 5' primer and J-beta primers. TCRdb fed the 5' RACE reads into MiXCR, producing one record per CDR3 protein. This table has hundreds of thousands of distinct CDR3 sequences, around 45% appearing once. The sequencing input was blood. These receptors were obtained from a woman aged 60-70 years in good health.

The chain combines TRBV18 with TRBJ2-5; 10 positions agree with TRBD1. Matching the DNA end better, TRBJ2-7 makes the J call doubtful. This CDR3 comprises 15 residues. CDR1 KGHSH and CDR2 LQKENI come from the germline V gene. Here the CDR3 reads CASSVRTGGEYEQYF. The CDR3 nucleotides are TGTGCCAGCTCCGTCAGGACAGGGGGTGAATACGAGCAGTACTTC.

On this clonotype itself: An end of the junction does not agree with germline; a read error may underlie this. DNA for the CDR3: TGTGCCGGCAGCGTAGATTCTAGTTTGCTAGAGACCCAGTACTTC. Amino acids: CAGSVDSSLLETQYF. The chain is built from TRBV9 and TRBJ2-5, with no clear D. CDR3 length: 15 residues. Germline V gives CDR1 SGDLS, CDR2 YYNGEE.

The CDR3 DNA is TGCGCCAGCAGCCAGTCAACCGGGACTAGTCTAACCCAGTACTTC. Protein product: CASSQSTGTSLTQYF. The chain recombines TRBV4-1 with TRBJ2-5; 8 bases agree with TRBD2. Germline V gives CDR1 MGHRA, CDR2 YSYEKL. V lost 3 bases, J lost 8 bases, and 11 bases stayed unmatched. This CDR3 comprises 15 residues.

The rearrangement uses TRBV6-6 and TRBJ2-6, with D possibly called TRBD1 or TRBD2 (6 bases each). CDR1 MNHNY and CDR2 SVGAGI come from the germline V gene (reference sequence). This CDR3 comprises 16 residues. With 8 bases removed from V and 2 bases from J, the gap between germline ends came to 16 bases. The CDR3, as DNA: TGTGCCAGCGGTAAGCCGGGGGCGCCTGGGGCCAACGTCCTGACTTTC. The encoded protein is CASGKPGAPGANVLTF.

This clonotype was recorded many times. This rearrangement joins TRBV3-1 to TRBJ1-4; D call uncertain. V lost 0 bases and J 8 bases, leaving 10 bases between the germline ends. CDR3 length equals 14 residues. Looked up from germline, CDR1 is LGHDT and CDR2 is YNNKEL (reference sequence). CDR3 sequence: CASSQEWAAEKLFF. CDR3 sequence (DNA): TGTGCCAGCAGCCAAGAATGGGCAGCCGAAAAACTGTTTTTT.

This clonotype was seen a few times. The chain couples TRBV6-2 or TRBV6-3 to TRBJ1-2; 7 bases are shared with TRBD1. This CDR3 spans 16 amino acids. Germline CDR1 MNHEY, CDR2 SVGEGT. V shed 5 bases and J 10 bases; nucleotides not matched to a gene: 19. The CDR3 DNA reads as TGTGCCAGCAGTCCCGGACAGGCCACCTGGTCGGTTGACTACACCTTC. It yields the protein CASSPGQATWSVDYTF.

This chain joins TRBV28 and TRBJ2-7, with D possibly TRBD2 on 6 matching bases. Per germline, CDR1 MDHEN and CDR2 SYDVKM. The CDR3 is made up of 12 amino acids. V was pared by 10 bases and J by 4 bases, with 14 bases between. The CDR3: CATRGSIYEQYF. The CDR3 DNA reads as TGTGCCACCCGGGGGAGTATTTACGAGCAGTACTTC.

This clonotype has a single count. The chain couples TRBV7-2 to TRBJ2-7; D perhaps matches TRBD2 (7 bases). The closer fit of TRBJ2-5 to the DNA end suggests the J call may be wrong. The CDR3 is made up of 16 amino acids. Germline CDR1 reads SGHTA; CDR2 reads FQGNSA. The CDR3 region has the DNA TGTGCCAGCAGCTTATGGGGCGGGGGCGTACGAGAGACCCAGTACTTC. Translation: CASSLWGGGVRETQYF.

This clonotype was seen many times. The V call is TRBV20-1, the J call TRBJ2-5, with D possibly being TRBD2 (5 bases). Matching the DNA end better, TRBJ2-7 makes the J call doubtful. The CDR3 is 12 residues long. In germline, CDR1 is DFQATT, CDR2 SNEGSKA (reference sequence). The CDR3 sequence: CSGRLRYSEQYF. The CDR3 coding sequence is TGCAGTGGGAGACTACGCTATTCCGAGCAGTACTTC.

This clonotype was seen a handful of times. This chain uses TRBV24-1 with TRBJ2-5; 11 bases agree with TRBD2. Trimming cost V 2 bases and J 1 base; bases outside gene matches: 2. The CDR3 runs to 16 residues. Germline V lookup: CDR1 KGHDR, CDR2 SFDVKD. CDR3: CATSDSSGRRQETQYF. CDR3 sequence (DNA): TGTGCCACCAGTGATTCTAGCGGGAGGCGCCAAGAGACCCAGTACTTC.

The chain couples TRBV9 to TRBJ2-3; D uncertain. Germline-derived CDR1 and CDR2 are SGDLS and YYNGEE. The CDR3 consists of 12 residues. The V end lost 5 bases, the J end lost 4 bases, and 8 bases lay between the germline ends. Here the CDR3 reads CASRNNADTQYF. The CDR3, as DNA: TGTGCCAGCAGAAACAATGCAGATACGCAGTATTTT.

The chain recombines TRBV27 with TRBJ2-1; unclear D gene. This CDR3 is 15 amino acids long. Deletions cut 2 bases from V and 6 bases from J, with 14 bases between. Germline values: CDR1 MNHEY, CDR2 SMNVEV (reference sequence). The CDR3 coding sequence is TGTGCCAGCAGTTTAAATTTGATTGAGTCCAATGAGCAGTTCTTC. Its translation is CASSLNLIESNEQFF.

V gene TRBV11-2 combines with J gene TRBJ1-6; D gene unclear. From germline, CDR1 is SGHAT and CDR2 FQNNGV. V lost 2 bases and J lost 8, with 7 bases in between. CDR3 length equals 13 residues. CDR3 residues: CASSLLEHSPLHF. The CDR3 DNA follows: TGTGCCAGCAGCTTATTGGAACATTCACCCCTCCACTTT.